Following are 13 T cell receptor beta chains from one sample sequenced in a study of cytomegalovirus exposure and HLA in healthy donors. This PCR relied on a set of 60 Vbeta primers and 13 Jbeta primers. Data came from immunoSEQ multiplex PCR; TCRdb stores just in-frame clones and leaves some out. The sample lists 150,000 to 200,000 clones, 82% occurring once. The sample comprised PBMCs. Receptors were obtained from a man aged 35-49 years in good health and CMV-seronegative.

CDR3 residues: CASSVEPNTDTQYF. CDR3 bases: TGTGCCAGCAGCGTAGAGCCCAATACAGATACGCAGTATTTT. The J gene is TRBJ2-3, the V gene TRBV9; no definite D call. The V gene's germline CDR1 is SGDLS and CDR2 YYNGEE. The CDR3 is 14 amino acids. V lost 0 bases, J lost 3 bases, and 8 bases lay in between.

This clone is a singleton in its sample. This rearrangement joins TRBV28 to TRBJ1-4; TRBD1 agrees at 7 bases. The trim removed 1 base at V and 3 bases at J, leaving 2 bases unmatched. Germline-derived CDR1 and CDR2 are MDHEN and SYDVKM. The CDR3 loop spans 15 amino acids. The CDR3 reads CASSLSGQSNEKLFF. In nucleotides, the CDR3 is TGTGCCAGCAGTTTATCGGGACAGTCTAATGAAAAACTGTTTTTT.

DNA of the CDR3: TGTGCCAGCAGCTTAGAGCCAGGAAAGAATTCACCCCTCCACTTT. Translated, it gives CASSLEPGKNSPLHF. The chain carries TRBV11-3 and TRBJ1-6, with D unclear. The CDR3 contains 15 residues. The germline V and J ends were trimmed by 0 bases and 7 bases, with 10 bases remaining between them. Germline V CDR1 and CDR2: SGHNT, YENEEA.

This clone was counted a single time. The chain joins TRBV6-5 to TRBJ2-5, with D tentatively TRBD2 (5 bases). The CDR3 length is 15 residues. From germline, CDR1 is MNHEY and CDR2 SVGAGI. V was trimmed by 6 bases and J by 1 base, leaving 15 bases between them. The CDR3 nucleotides are TGTGCCAGCAGACCCTCAGTCGCGGGCCAAGAGACCCAGTACTTC. Its translation: CASRPSVAGQETQYF.

The chain employs TRBV9 and TRBJ2-1; maybe TRBD1 (5 bases). The germline CDR1 and CDR2 sequences are SGDLS and YYNGEE. With 4 bases removed from V and 1 base from J, the gap between germline ends came to 12 bases. CDR3 size: 15 residues. The CDR3, as DNA: TGTGCCAGCAGCTCGATTGGGGCGTCCTACAATGAGCAGTTCTTC. Protein product: CASSSIGASYNEQFF.

This rearrangement joins TRBV18 to TRBJ2-1, with TRBD1 matching over 8 bases. V gave up 3 bases and J gave up 10 bases; unmatched junction bases: 11. The CDR3 is made up of 15 amino acids. Germline assignment: CDR1 KGHSH and CDR2 LQKENI. The DNA for the CDR3 is TGTGCCAGCTCACCGGGTCAGACAGGGGTCGACGAGCAGTTCTTC. This translates into CASSPGQTGVDEQFF.

The chain joins TRBV6-5 to TRBJ2-6; D unresolved. The CDR3 is 14 amino acids. The V gene's germline CDR1 is MNHEY and CDR2 SVGAGI. Trimming removed 6 bases at V and 0 bases at J, with 6 bases between. The CDR3 nucleotides are TGTGCCAGCAGAGGAGTCTCTGGGGCCAACGTCCTGACTTTC. Translating it yields CASRGVSGANVLTF.

The rearrangement links TRBV4-1 to TRBJ1-1, with a possible D match to TRBD1 (6 bases). The CDR3 extends over 16 amino acids. CDR1 MGHRA and CDR2 YSYEKL come from the germline V gene. V was pared by 4 bases and J by 4 bases, with 19 bases between. The DNA of the CDR3 is TGCGCCAGCAGCCGCCAAAGGGGCCAGGGGACCACTGAAGCTTTCTTT. This encodes CASSRQRGQGTTEAFF.

CDR3 in DNA: TGTGCCAGCAGCCGGACTAGCGGGTTCACAGATACGCAGTATTTT. This encodes CASSRTSGFTDTQYF. V usage is TRBV7-8 and J usage is TRBJ2-3; TRBD2 matches 11 bases. The germline CDR1 and CDR2 sequences are SGHVS and FQNEAQ. The ends lost 5 bases at V and 2 bases at J; junction bases unmatched: 3. This CDR3 spans 15 amino acids.

The V and J genes are TRBV7-2 and TRBJ2-5; 9 bases fit TRBD2. V was pared by 4 bases and J by 5 bases, with 11 bases of the junction left unmatched. Germline CDR1 is SGHTA and CDR2 is FQGNSA. This CDR3 contains 16 residues. In nucleotides, the CDR3 is TGTGCCAGCAGCTCCCCGGGGCGGGGGGGCGGGGAGACCCAGTACTTC. Its translation is CASSSPGRGGGETQYF. The full variable domain, with the rest looked up from reference TRBV7-2 and TRBJ2-5, is GAGVSQSPSNKVTEKGKDVELRCDPISGHTALYWYRQSLGQGLEFLIYFQGNSAPDKSGLPSDRFSAERTGGSVSTLTIQRTQQEDSAVYLCASSSPGRGGGETQYFGPGTRLLVL.

The CDR3 here is CASSPRLAGDYEQYF. The CDR3 nucleotides are TGTGCCAGCAGTCCGAGACTAGCGGGAGATTACGAGCAGTACTTC. The V call is TRBV27, the J call TRBJ2-7, with 12 bases lining up with TRBD2. The CDR3 runs 15 residues. Germline CDR1 MNHEY, CDR2 SMNVEV (reference sequence). V lost 5 bases, J lost 4 bases, and 6 bases stayed unmatched.

The J gene is TRBJ2-5, the V gene TRBV5-1, with 9 bases that match TRBD2. The CDR3 is made up of 16 amino acids. The V segment lost 0 bases and the J segment 5 bases; nucleotides outside the gene matches: 8. Germline lookup yields CDR1 SGHRS and CDR2 YFSETQ. The CDR3 reads CASSLELAGARETQYF. CDR3 bases: TGCGCCAGCAGCTTGGAGTTAGCGGGGGCCAGGGAGACCCAGTACTTC.

The genes are TRBV6-4 and TRBJ1-2; 9 nucleotides match TRBD1. The J segment lost 2 bases and the V segment lost 5 bases, leaving 6 bases of the junction unmatched. Germline V CDR1 and CDR2: MRHNA, SNTAGT. The CDR3 length is 15 residues. CDR3 region: CASSPGTGINYGYTF. CDR3 DNA sequence: TGTGCCAGCAGTCCCGGGACAGGGATAAACTATGGCTACACCTTC.